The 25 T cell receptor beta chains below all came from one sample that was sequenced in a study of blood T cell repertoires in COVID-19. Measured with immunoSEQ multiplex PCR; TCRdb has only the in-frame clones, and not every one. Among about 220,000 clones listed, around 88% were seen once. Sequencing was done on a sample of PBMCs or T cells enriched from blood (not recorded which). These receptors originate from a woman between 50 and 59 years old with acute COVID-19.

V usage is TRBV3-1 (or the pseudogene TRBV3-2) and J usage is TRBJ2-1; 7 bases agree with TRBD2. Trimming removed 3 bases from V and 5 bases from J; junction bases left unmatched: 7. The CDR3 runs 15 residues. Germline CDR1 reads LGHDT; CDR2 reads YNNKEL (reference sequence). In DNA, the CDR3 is TGTGCCAGCAGCCAGGTCAACGGGAGGAACAATGAGCAGTTCTTC. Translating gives CASSQVNGRNNEQFF.

The CDR3: CASKTRDRQTYGYTF. In nucleotides, the CDR3 is TGCGCCAGCAAGACCCGGGACAGACAAACCTATGGCTACACCTTC. The chain uses TRBV5-1 and TRBJ1-2, with TRBD1 matching over 7 bases. The CDR3 totals 15 residues. Unmatched junction bases numbered 12, after V lost 6 bases and J lost 4 bases. Germline-derived CDR1 and CDR2 are SGHRS and YFSETQ.

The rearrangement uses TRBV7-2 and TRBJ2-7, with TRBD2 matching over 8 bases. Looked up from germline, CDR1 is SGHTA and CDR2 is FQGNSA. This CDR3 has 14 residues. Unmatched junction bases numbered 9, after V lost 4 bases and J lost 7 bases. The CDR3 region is CASSSASGLREQYF. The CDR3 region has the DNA TGTGCCAGCAGCTCGGCTAGCGGGTTACGGGAGCAGTACTTC.

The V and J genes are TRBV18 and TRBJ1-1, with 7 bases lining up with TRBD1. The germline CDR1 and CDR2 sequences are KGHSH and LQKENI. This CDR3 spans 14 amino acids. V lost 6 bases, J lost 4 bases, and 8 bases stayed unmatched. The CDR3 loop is CASSPGTVLTEAFF. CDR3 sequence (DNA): TGTGCCAGCTCCCCCGGGACAGTCCTCACTGAAGCTTTCTTT.

The CDR3 protein is CASTEGAGASTDTQYF. The CDR3 region has the DNA TGTGCCAGCACCGAAGGGGCGGGAGCTAGCACAGATACGCAGTATTTT. V usage is TRBV7-2 and J usage is TRBJ2-3, with 7 bases fitting TRBD2. The germline CDR1 and CDR2 sequences are SGHTA and FQGNSA. This CDR3 is built from 16 residues. Trimming took 7 bases from V and 0 from J; bases not matched to a gene: 10.

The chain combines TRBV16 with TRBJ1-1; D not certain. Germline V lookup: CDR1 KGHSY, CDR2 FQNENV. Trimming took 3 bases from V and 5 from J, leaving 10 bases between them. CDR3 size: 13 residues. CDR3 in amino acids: CASSQGRETEAFF. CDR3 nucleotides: TGTGCCAGCAGCCAGGGGAGAGAAACTGAAGCTTTCTTT. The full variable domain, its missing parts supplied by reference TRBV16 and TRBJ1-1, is GEEVAQTPKHLVRGEGQKAKLYCAPIKGHSYVFWYQQVLKNEFKFLISFQNENVFDETGMPKERFSAKCLPNSPCSLEIQATKLEDSAVYFCASSQGRETEAFFGQGTRLTVV.

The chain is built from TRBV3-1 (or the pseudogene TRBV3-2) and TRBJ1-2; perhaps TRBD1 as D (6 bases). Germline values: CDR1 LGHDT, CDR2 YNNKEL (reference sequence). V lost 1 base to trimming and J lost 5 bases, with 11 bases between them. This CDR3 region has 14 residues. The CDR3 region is CASSQAGTSYGYTF. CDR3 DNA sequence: TGTGCCAGCAGCCAAGCCGGGACATCTTATGGCTACACCTTC.

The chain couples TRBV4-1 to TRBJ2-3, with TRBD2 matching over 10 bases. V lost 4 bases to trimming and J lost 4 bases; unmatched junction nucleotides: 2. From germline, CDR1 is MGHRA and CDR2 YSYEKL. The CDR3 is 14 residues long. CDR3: CASSPLAGADTQYF. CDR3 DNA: TGCGCCAGCAGCCCTCTAGCGGGGGCAGATACGCAGTATTTT.

The CDR3 coding sequence is TGTGCCAGCAGTTGGGGGGGGACCTCTGGAAACACCATATATTTT. This codes for CASSWGGTSGNTIYF. The chain employs TRBV28 and TRBJ1-3; a weak D match, TRBD1 (5 bases). Per germline, CDR1 MDHEN and CDR2 SYDVKM. The V gene lost 4 bases and the J gene lost 0 bases, with 10 bases spanning the gap. CDR3 length equals 15 residues.

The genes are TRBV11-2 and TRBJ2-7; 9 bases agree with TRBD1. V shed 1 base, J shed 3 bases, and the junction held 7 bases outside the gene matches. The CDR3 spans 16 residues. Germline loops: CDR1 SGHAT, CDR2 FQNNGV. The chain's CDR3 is CASSLGGTGPIYEQYF. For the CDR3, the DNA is TGTGCCAGCAGCTTAGGTGGGACAGGGCCCATCTACGAGCAGTACTTC.

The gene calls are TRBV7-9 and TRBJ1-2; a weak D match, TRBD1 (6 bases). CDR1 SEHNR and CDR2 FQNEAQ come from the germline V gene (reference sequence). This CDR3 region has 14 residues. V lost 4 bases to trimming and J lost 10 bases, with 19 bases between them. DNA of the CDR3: TGTGCCAGCAGCTCCCCAGGTCACAGGGCGCACTACACCTTC. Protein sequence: CASSSPGHRAHYTF.

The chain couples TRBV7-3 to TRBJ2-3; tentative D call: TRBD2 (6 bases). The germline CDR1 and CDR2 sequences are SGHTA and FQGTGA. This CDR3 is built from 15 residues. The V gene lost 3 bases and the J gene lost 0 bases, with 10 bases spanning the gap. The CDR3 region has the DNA TGTGCCAGCAGCTTTAGCCTAGCGAGCACAGATACGCAGTATTTT. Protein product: CASSFSLASTDTQYF.

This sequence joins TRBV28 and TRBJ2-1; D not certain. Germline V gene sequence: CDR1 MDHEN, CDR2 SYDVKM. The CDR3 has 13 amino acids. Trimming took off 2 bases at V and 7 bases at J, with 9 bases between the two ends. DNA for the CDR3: TGTGCCAGCAGTTTACCCCCTCTGAATGAGCAGTTCTTC. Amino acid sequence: CASSLPPLNEQFF.

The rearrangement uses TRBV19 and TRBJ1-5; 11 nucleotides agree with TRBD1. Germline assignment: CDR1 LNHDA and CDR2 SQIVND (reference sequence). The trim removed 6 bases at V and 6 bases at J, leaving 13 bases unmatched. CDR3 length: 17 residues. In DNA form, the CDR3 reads TGTGCCAGTAGACCCCTCCCGGACAGGGGGCGAAGTCAGCCCCAGCATTTT. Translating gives CASRPLPDRGRSQPQHF.

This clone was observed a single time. CDR3 sequence: CASSHRETNTEAFF. The DNA of the CDR3 is TGTGCCAGCTCACACCGGGAAACGAACACTGAAGCTTTCTTT. The rearrangement links TRBV18 to TRBJ1-1; D unclear. The V and J ends lost 4 bases and 1 base respectively, with 10 bases between them. The CDR3 runs 14 residues. CDR1 and CDR2 from the germline V gene are KGHSH and LQKENI.

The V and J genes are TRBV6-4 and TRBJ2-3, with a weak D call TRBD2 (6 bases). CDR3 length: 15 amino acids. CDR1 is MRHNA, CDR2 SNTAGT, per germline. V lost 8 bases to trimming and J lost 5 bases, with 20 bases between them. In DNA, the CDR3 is TGTGCCAGCTCTCGGGCAGGAACCGGGGGAGATACGCAGTATTTT. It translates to CASSRAGTGGDTQYF.

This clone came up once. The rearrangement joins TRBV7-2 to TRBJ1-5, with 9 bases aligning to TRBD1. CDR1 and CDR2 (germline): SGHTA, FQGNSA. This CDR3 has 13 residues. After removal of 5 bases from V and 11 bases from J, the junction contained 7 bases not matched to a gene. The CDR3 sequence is CASSTGQGKTQHF. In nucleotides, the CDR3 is TGTGCCAGCAGCACAGGACAGGGGAAGACCCAGCATTTT. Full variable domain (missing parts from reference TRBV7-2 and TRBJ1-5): GAGVSQSPSNKVTEKGKDVELRCDPISGHTALYWYRQSLGQGLEFLIYFQGNSAPDKSGLPSDRFSAERTGGSVSTLTIQRTQQEDSAVYLCASSTGQGKTQHFGDGTRLSIL.

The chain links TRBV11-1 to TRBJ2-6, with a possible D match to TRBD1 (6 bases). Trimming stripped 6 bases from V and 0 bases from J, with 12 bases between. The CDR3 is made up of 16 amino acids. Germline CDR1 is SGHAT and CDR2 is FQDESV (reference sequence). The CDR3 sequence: CASRPDRISGANVLTF. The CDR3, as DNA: TGTGCCAGCAGACCCGACAGGATCTCTGGGGCCAACGTCCTGACTTTC.

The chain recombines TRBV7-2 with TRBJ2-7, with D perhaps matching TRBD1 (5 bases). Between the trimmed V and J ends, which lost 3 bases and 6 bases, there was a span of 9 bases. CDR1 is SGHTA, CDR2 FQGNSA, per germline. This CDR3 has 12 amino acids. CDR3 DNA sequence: TGTGCCAGCAGCTTTTATACAGGCGAGCAGTACTTC. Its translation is CASSFYTGEQYF.

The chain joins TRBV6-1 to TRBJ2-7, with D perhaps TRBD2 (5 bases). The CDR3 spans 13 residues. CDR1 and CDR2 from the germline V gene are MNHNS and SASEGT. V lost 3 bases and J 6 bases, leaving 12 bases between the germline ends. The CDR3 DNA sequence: TGTGCCAGCAGTGATGTGGGAGTGGGCGAGCAGTACTTC. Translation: CASSDVGVGEQYF.

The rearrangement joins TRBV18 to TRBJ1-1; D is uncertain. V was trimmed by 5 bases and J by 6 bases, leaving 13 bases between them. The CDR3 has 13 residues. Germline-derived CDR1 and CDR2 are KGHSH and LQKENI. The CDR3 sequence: CASSAPGIPEAFF. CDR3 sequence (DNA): TGTGCCAGCTCAGCTCCGGGGATCCCTGAAGCTTTCTTT.

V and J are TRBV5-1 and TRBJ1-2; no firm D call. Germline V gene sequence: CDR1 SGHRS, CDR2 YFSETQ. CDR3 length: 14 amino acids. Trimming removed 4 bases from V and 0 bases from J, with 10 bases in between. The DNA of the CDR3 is TGCGCCAGCAGCGAGGCGGGCGCTAACTATGGCTACACCTTC. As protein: CASSEAGANYGYTF.

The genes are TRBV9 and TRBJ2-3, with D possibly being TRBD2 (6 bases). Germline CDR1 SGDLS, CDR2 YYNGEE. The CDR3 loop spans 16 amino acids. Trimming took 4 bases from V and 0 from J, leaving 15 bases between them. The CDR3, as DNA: TGTGCCAGCAGCCTTACCTTAGCGGCTAGCACAGATACGCAGTATTTT. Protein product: CASSLTLAASTDTQYF.

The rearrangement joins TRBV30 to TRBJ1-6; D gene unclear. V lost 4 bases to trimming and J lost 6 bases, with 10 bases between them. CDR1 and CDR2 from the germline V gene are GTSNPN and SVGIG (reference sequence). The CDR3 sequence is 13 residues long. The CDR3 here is CAWNTGVNSPLHF. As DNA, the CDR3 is TGTGCCTGGAATACCGGGGTTAATTCACCCCTCCACTTT.

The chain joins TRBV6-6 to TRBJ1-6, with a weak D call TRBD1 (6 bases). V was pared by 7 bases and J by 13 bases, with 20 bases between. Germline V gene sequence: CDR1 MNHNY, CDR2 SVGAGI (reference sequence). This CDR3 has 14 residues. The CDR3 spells CASIPGTSTSPLHF. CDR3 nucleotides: TGTGCCAGCATTCCCGGGACATCCACCTCCCCCCTCCACTTT.